These T cell receptor beta chains were read from a single sample in a study of T cell responses to AZD1222 COVID-19 vaccine. The protocol was immunoSEQ multiplex PCR, while the TCRdb copy is restricted to in-frame clones and leaves out a portion. The sample has 100,000 to 150,000 clones, 75% to 90% seen once; the top ten hold approximately 3.3%. The sample here was peripheral blood, taken on day 0 of AZD1222 vaccination. These receptors were collected from an adult in good health. Each CDR3 is given with its conserved first and last residue. D genes are given only for firm matches. Expanded clones get a size class; other rows say once, few or many, or leave the size out.

V	D	size	J	DNA	CDR3
TRBV27	.	few	TRBJ2-2	TGTGCCAGCAGTTTATCCCCGGGGCCCGGGACCGGGGAGCTGTTTTTT	CASSLSPGPGTGELFF
TRBV12-3/TRBV12-4	.	.	TRBJ1-1	TGTGCCAGCAGTCGATCCCTCACTGAAGCTTTCTTT	CASSRSLTEAFF
TRBV18	TRBD1	.	TRBJ1-1	TGTGCCAGCTCACCCCTCCCCCAGGGGGGACACACTGAAGCTTTCTTT	CASSPLPQGGHTEAFF
TRBV29-1	.	.	TRBJ2-1	TGCAGCGTTGTATCAGGGCCCCATGAGCAGTTCTTC	CSVVSGPHEQFF
TRBV28	TRBD2	.	TRBJ2-3	TGTGCCGCCTTCGATTCTAGCGGGAAAGATACGCAGTATTTT	CAAFDSSGKDTQYF
TRBV7-2	TRBD2	.	TRBJ2-2	TGTGCCAGCAGCACGGGACTAGTAGGCGGGGAGCTGTTTTTT	CASSTGLVGGELFF
TRBV28	.	.	TRBJ1-6	TGTGCCAGTGCTCCTGGGGGTGGTAATTCACCCCTCCACTTT	CASAPGGGNSPLHF
TRBV5-5	.	.	TRBJ2-7	TGTGCCAGCAGCCCTACAGGTTCCTACGAGCAGTACTTC	CASSPTGSYEQYF
TRBV9	.	.	TRBJ2-5	TGTGCCAGCAGCGGGAGCAGGGCCCAAGAGACCCAGTACTTC	CASSGSRAQETQYF
TRBV2	TRBD1	.	TRBJ1-2	TGTGCCAGCAGAGAAGACAGGGCAAGGGAGGATGGCTACACCTTC	CASREDRAREDGYTF
TRBV7-9	.	.	TRBJ1-2	TGTGCCAGCAGCTTAGCCCAAAGCCTTTATGGCTACACCTTC	CASSLAQSLYGYTF
TRBV28	.	.	TRBJ2-7	TGTGCCAGCAGTTTAGATCAGGTGGTTTACGAGCAGTACTTC	CASSLDQVVYEQYF
TRBV4-1	.	.	TRBJ2-3	TGCGCCAGCAGCCAGGGGGTCACAGATACGCAGTATTTT	CASSQGVTDTQYF
TRBV19	TRBD1	.	TRBJ2-3	TGTGCCAGCTCAGGGGGCTTCGGAGGAGATACGCAGTATTTT	CASSGGFGGDTQYF
TRBV5-6	.	once	TRBJ2-3	TGTGCCAGCAGCTTGGCCCCAGTTACAGATACGCAGTATTTT	CASSLAPVTDTQYF